One and the same sample provided the 24 T cell receptor beta chains below, sequenced in a study of early T cells in non-severe SARS-CoV-2 infection. TCRdb used MiXCR to reprocess the 5' RACE reads, holding one entry per CDR3 protein. The sample has fewer than 120,000 distinct CDR3 sequences, 10% to 15% seen once; the top ten hold 3% to 4.5%. Specimen: whole blood, collected at baseline. The receptors derive from an adult who was a healthcare worker with PCR-confirmed SARS-CoV-2 infection or an uninfected control (not recorded which).

This clonotype was detected ten times or more. One end of the junction is discordant with germline, which a read error may explain. The CDR3 region is CASSPSGTAGAGELFF. The CDR3, as DNA: TGTGCTAGCAGCCCATCCGGGACAGCGGGGGCCGGGGAGCTGTTTTTT. V gene TRBV7-7 combines with J gene TRBJ2-2, with D perhaps matching TRBD2 (8 bases). The CDR3 totals 16 residues. Germline V CDR1 and CDR2: SSHAT, FNYEAQ (reference sequence).

This clonotype was found a few times. The chain has TRBV5-1 and TRBJ2-5; tentatively, D is TRBD2 (6 bases). Germline V CDR1 and CDR2: SGHRS, YFSETQ. The CDR3 extends over 13 amino acids. V gave up 4 bases and J gave up 5 bases, with 12 bases separating them. CDR3 protein: CASSEQSGETQYF. The DNA of the CDR3 is TGCGCCAGCAGCGAACAGAGCGGGGAGACCCAGTACTTC.

This clonotype was seen more than once but under ten times. This rearrangement joins TRBV18 to TRBJ1-2; 7 nucleotides line up with TRBD1. The CDR3 is made up of 14 amino acids. V shed 4 bases and J 5 bases; nucleotides not matched to a gene: 7. In germline, CDR1 is KGHSH, CDR2 LQKENI. The CDR3 bases are TGTGCCAGCTCACGAGCAGGGGGTCAGTATGGCTACACCTTC. This sequence encodes CASSRAGGQYGYTF. Complete variable domain (other parts from reference TRBV18 and TRBJ1-2): NAGVMQNPRHLVRRRGQEARLRCSPMKGHSHVYWYRQLPEEGLKFMVYLQKENIIDESGMPKERFSAEFPKEGPSILRIQQVVRGDSAAYFCASSRAGGQYGYTFGSGTRLTVV.

The rearrangement links TRBV3-1 to TRBJ2-3; 8 bases agree with TRBD1. V gave up 4 bases and J gave up 5 bases; unmatched junction bases: 11. This CDR3 spans 16 amino acids. Per the germline V gene, CDR1 is LGHDT and CDR2 is YNNKEL (reference sequence). The CDR3 reads CASSLWGQGAEDTQYF. CDR3 nucleotides: TGTGCCAGCAGCCTCTGGGGGCAGGGGGCGGAAGATACGCAGTATTTT.

This clonotype came up many times. The gene calls are TRBV12-3 or TRBV12-4 and TRBJ2-2; 9 bases fit TRBD1. J gave up 4 bases and V 6 bases, and 6 bases lay outside the gene matches. CDR3 length: 15 amino acids. This CDR3 reads CASRGQGVLTGELFF. The CDR3, as DNA: TGTGCCAGCAGGGGACAGGGAGTTCTCACCGGGGAGCTGTTTTTT.

This clonotype turned up a few times. The genes are TRBV7-9 and TRBJ2-3; 8 bases match TRBD1. This CDR3 is 13 amino acids long. The trim removed 5 bases at V and 4 bases at J, leaving 2 bases unmatched. The germline V gene encodes CDR1 SEHNR and CDR2 FQNEAQ (reference sequence). CDR3 in amino acids: CASSRQGSDTQYF. In DNA form, the CDR3 reads TGTGCCAGCAGCCGACAGGGGTCAGATACGCAGTATTTT.

This sequence joins TRBV28 and TRBJ2-7; D perhaps matches TRBD1 (5 bases). This CDR3 is 15 amino acids long. Trimming took 4 bases from V and 0 from J, leaving 13 bases between them. CDR1 MDHEN and CDR2 SYDVKM come from the germline V gene. CDR3 amino acids: CASSYATAYSYEQYF. The CDR3 DNA sequence: TGTGCCAGCAGTTATGCGACAGCCTACTCCTACGAGCAGTACTTC.

There are a few counts of this clonotype. The V call is TRBV27, the J call TRBJ2-7, with 12 bases aligning to TRBD1. The germline CDR1 and CDR2 sequences are MNHEY and SMNVEV (reference sequence). Trimming took 8 bases from V and 7 from J; bases not matched to a gene: 6. The CDR3 is 13 residues long. The CDR3 sequence is CASAGTGGEEQYF. CDR3 bases: TGTGCCAGCGCCGGGACAGGGGGCGAGGAGCAGTACTTC.

The chain has TRBV20-1 and TRBJ1-1; 8 bases map to TRBD1. Germline loops: CDR1 DFQATT, CDR2 SNEGSKA (reference sequence). The length of the CDR3 is 14 residues. V trimming: 5 bases; J trimming: 0 bases; junction bases outside the gene matches: 5. The CDR3 here is CSAPTGGMNTEAFF. Written as DNA, the CDR3 is TGCAGTGCTCCAACAGGGGGAATGAACACTGAAGCTTTCTTT.

The chain is built from TRBV19 and TRBJ2-7; 11 bases are shared with TRBD2. The CDR3 is made up of 14 amino acids. Trimming removed 10 bases from V and 4 bases from J; junction bases left unmatched: 9. CDR1 LNHDA and CDR2 SQIVND come from the germline V gene (reference sequence). The CDR3 loop is CATSSGTSGYEQYF. Here the CDR3 DNA reads TGTGCCACCTCTTCCGGGACTAGCGGTTACGAGCAGTACTTC.

In its sample, this clonotype was seen a few times. The V and J genes are TRBV5-6 and TRBJ1-1; tentatively, D is TRBD1 (6 bases). Between the trimmed V and J ends, which lost 1 base and 4 bases, there was a span of 11 bases. CDR1 and CDR2 from the germline V gene are SGHDT and YYEEEE. This CDR3 spans 14 amino acids. The CDR3 nucleotides read TGTGCCAGCAGCTTGCCGACAGGTGGCACTGAAGCTTTCTTT. As protein: CASSLPTGGTEAFF.

The V call is TRBV7-3, the J call TRBJ1-2; weak D call: TRBD1 (6 bases). Germline CDR1 reads SGHTA; CDR2 reads FQGTGA. Between the trimmed V and J ends, which lost 2 bases and 4 bases, there was a span of 11 bases. This CDR3 has 14 amino acids. CDR3 residues: CASSLAGAGYGYTF. The CDR3 DNA reads as TGTGCCAGCAGCTTAGCGGGGGCCGGCTATGGCTACACCTTC.

This clonotype was found a few times. The chain is built from TRBV20-1 and TRBJ2-7; possibly TRBD1 or TRBD2 for D (5 bases each). V was trimmed by 2 bases and J by 2 bases, leaving 25 bases between them. Germline lookup yields CDR1 DFQATT and CDR2 SNEGSKA (reference sequence). This CDR3 comprises 18 residues. This chain's CDR3 is CSARPSSVQGWEPYEQYF. In nucleotides, the CDR3 is TGCAGTGCTAGACCATCAAGCGTCCAGGGCTGGGAGCCCTACGAGCAGTACTTC.

The table lists this clonotype with a few counts. This chain connects TRBV2 to TRBJ2-1; D possibly corresponds to TRBD2 (6 bases). Per the germline V gene, CDR1 is SNHLY and CDR2 is FYNNEI. The germline V and J ends were trimmed by 7 bases and 8 bases, with 15 bases remaining between them. The CDR3 loop spans 13 amino acids. The CDR3 protein is CASKSAGSHEQFF. CDR3 sequence (DNA): TGTGCCAGCAAGTCGGCGGGATCGCATGAGCAGTTCTTC.

This clonotype has just a few counts. This chain links TRBV29-1 with TRBJ1-2; the D is unclear. V was cut by 4 bases and J by 1 base, with 10 bases left in between. The CDR3 has 13 residues. Germline values: CDR1 SQVTM, CDR2 ANQGSEA. The CDR3 reads CSVGPDLNYGYTF. CDR3 coding DNA: TGCAGCGTTGGTCCCGACCTTAACTATGGCTACACCTTC.

This clonotype was seen more than once but under ten times. The gene calls are TRBV29-1 and TRBJ1-2; D may be TRBD1 (5 bases). Germline V lookup: CDR1 SQVTM, CDR2 ANQGSEA. The length of the CDR3 is 12 residues. V lost 0 bases and J 8 bases, leaving 10 bases between the germline ends. CDR3 in amino acids: CSVEDRGRGYTF. CDR3 nucleotides: TGCAGCGTTGAAGATCGGGGCCGAGGCTACACCTTC.

This clonotype appeared many times. The V and J genes are TRBV28 and TRBJ2-1; 10 bases match TRBD2. V lost 5 bases, J lost 7 bases, and 8 bases stayed unmatched. The CDR3 spans 15 residues. Germline V lookup: CDR1 MDHEN, CDR2 SYDVKM. CDR3 amino acids: CASSPPSGRGNEQFF. The CDR3 bases are TGTGCCAGCAGTCCCCCTAGCGGGAGAGGGAATGAGCAGTTCTTC.

This clonotype was observed a few times. This chain connects TRBV4-1 to TRBJ2-1; TRBD2 might be the D (5 bases). This CDR3 is 16 amino acids long. Germline CDR1 is MGHRA and CDR2 is YSYEKL. V gave up 0 bases and J gave up 6 bases, with 15 bases separating them. The CDR3 DNA follows: TGCGCCAGCAGCCAAGATGACCAGGCGGCGGGCAATGAGCAGTTCTTC. It codes for CASSQDDQAAGNEQFF.

The chain joins TRBV3-1 to TRBJ2-1; maybe TRBD2 (5 bases). Germline CDR1 reads LGHDT; CDR2 reads YNNKEL (reference sequence). V lost 0 bases and J 3 bases, leaving 12 bases between the germline ends. This CDR3 has 16 amino acids. The CDR3 sequence: CASSQERMAGYNEQFF. For the CDR3, the DNA is TGTGCCAGCAGCCAAGAAAGAATGGCGGGCTACAATGAGCAGTTCTTC.

This clonotype appeared a few times. The chain employs TRBV4-1 and TRBJ2-1, with TRBD2 matching 7 bases. Germline V gene sequence: CDR1 MGHRA, CDR2 YSYEKL. V gave up 1 base and J gave up 0 bases; unmatched junction bases: 6. The CDR3 extends over 17 amino acids. Written as DNA, the CDR3 is TGCGCCAGCAGCCAAGGAATAGGCGGGAGCTCCTACAATGAGCAGTTCTTC. Its protein product is CASSQGIGGSSYNEQFF.

This CDR3 reads CASSDQGRTDTQYF. CDR3 DNA sequence: TGCGCCAGCAGTGATCAAGGGCGCACAGATACGCAGTATTTT. The chain joins TRBV10-2 to TRBJ2-3; D is unresolved. The length of the CDR3 is 14 residues. Between the trimmed V and J ends, which lost 3 bases and 1 base, there was a span of 8 bases. Germline V CDR1 and CDR2: WSHSY, SAAADI.

This chain uses TRBV5-5 with TRBJ1-4, with 8 bases lining up with TRBD1. Germline CDR1 is SGHKS and CDR2 is YYEKEE (reference sequence). This CDR3 contains 18 residues. With 4 bases clipped from V and 0 bases from J, the junction kept 11 bases outside the gene matches. CDR3 loop: CASSLGQDGSSTNEKLFF. The CDR3 DNA reads as TGTGCCAGCAGCCTGGGACAGGATGGCTCGTCAACTAATGAAAAACTGTTTTTT.

This clonotype was observed a handful of times. The rearrangement uses TRBV6-5 and TRBJ1-2; TRBD1 agrees at 9 bases. The CDR3 totals 15 residues. Germline CDR1 and CDR2: MNHEY and SVGAGI. The V and J ends lost 5 bases and 8 bases, in that order; junction bases with no gene match: 12. The CDR3 reads CASSPSTGGIRGYTF. The CDR3 nucleotides read TGTGCCAGCAGTCCATCGACAGGGGGTATTCGAGGCTACACCTTC.

This clonotype was counted many times. This chain uses TRBV5-1 with TRBJ2-1; TRBD2 aligns across 10 bases. The V segment lost 6 bases and the J segment 4 bases; nucleotides outside the gene matches: 10. The CDR3 loop spans 16 amino acids. Germline lookup yields CDR1 SGHRS and CDR2 YFSETQ. The CDR3: CASKPASGGGYNEQFF. The CDR3, as DNA: TGCGCCAGCAAGCCGGCTAGCGGGGGTGGATACAATGAGCAGTTCTTC.